This TCR beta chain was retrieved from a study of glioma-infiltrating T cells after dendritic cell vaccination. This clone appeared once. The repertoire was sequenced with immunoSEQ multiplex PCR; TCRdb's copy has only in-frame clones and lacks some. This table has 65,000 or so clones, 86% appearing once. Documented time point: after dendritic cell vaccination, including at tumor progression/relapse. This TCR derives from a human donor with glioblastoma. Sequencing was performed on blood, taken after dendritic cell vaccination.

The CDR3 region is CASTGTGLRYEQYF. Written as DNA, the CDR3 is TGCGCCAGCACTGGGACAGGGCTCCGGTACGAGCAGTACTTC. The chain carries TRBV10-1 and TRBJ2-7, with 9 bases fitting TRBD1. The CDR3 is made up of 14 amino acids. The germline V gene has CDR1 WNHNN and CDR2 SYGVQD (reference sequence). The ends lost 7 bases at V and 4 bases at J; junction bases unmatched: 8.